These T cell receptor beta chains were read from a single sample in a study of T cell responses to AZD1222 COVID-19 vaccine. Using immunoSEQ multiplex PCR, the repertoire was profiled, and TCRdb retains in-frame clones only, with some absent. The sample carries roughly 110,000 clones, roughly 90% recorded once. Specimen: peripheral blood, collected on day 0 of AZD1222 vaccination. These receptor sequences come from an adult in good health. Each CDR3 is given with its conserved first and last residue. A D gene is named only where the DNA matches it firmly.

TRBV7-2,TRBJ1-2,.,TGTGCCAGCAGCTTATATGAAGGGTTTTATGGCTACACCTTC,CASSLYEGFYGYTF
TRBV12-3/TRBV12-4,TRBJ1-1,.,TGTGCCAGCACTCTCAGGGAGGACACTGAAGCTTTCTTT,CASTLREDTEAFF
TRBV18,TRBJ1-3,.,TGTGCCAGCTCACTATTCCAACAGGGTACGGCTGGAAACACCATATATTTT,CASSLFQQGTAGNTIYF
TRBV12-5,TRBJ1-5,TRBD1,TGTGCTAGTGGTTCCGGACAGGGAAATCAGCCCCAGCATTTT,CASGSGQGNQPQHF
TRBV5-1,TRBJ2-7,.,TGCGCCAGCAGCTCCTGGTCTCAGGGATATTACGAGCAGTACTTC,CASSSWSQGYYEQYF
TRBV24-1,TRBJ2-5,TRBD1,TGTGCCACCGCGACAGGGGTTTTGGAGACCCAGTACTTC,CATATGVLETQYF
TRBV27,TRBJ1-2,.,TGTGCCAGCAGTTCGACGAGCGCTATGAACTATGGCTACACCTTC,CASSSTSAMNYGYTF
TRBV4-2,TRBJ2-5,TRBD2,TGTGCCAGCAGCTTAGGACTAGCCGGAGAGACCCAGTACTTC,CASSLGLAGETQYF
TRBV7-2,TRBJ1-2,.,TGTGCCAGCAGCTTAGAAGGGGGGCGCGGCTACACCTTC,CASSLEGGRGYTF
TRBV6-5,TRBJ1-2,.,TGTGCCAGCAGTTACAAGGGGAAGCACTATGGCTACACCTTC,CASSYKGKHYGYTF
TRBV10-3,TRBJ2-1,TRBD2,TGTGCCATCAGTGATCCTGGACCGGGACTAGCGGGAAATGAGCAGTTCTTC,CAISDPGPGLAGNEQFF
TRBV4-1,TRBJ2-7,TRBD2,TGCGCCAGCAGCCAAGGGCTAGCGGCCTCCTACGAGCAGTACTTC,CASSQGLAASYEQYF
TRBV18,TRBJ1-1,.,TGTGCCAGCTCACCGACTGGGCGTGAAGCTTTCTTT,CASSPTGREAFF
TRBV4-3,TRBJ2-2,.,TGCGCCAGCAGCCCCGCGGGATCGAACACCGGGGAGCTGTTTTTT,CASSPAGSNTGELFF
TRBV21-1,TRBJ1-4,.,TGTGCCAGCAGCATATCGACTGAGGTAAATGAAAAACTGTTTTTT,CASSISTEVNEKLFF
TRBV10-3,TRBJ2-1,TRBD1,TGTGCCATCAAAGGGACAGGGGGCTTCCGCGCCAATGAGCAGTTCTTC,CAIKGTGGFRANEQFF
TRBV6-4,TRBJ2-3,.,TGTGCCAGCAGTGACTCAAATACGCAGTATTTT,CASSDSNTQYF
TRBV28,TRBJ1-2,TRBD1,TGTGCCAGCAGCCTAACAGGGGACAATGGCTACACCTTC,CASSLTGDNGYTF
TRBV27,TRBJ1-2,TRBD1,TGTGCCAGCAGTCCAGGACAGGAACGTGGCTACACCTTC,CASSPGQERGYTF
TRBV19,TRBJ1-1,.,TGTGCCAGTAGTTCCGGGACAAAACGGTGGGACACTGAAGCTTTCTTT,CASSSGTKRWDTEAFF
TRBV6-2/TRBV6-3,TRBJ2-1,TRBD2,TGTGCCAGCAGCCGCCCCCAGACTAGCGGCAATGAGCAGTTCTTC,CASSRPQTSGNEQFF
TRBV2,TRBJ2-2,.,TGTGCCAGCAGGCAGGGCAGTTCCGGGGAGCTGTTTTTT,CASRQGSSGELFF
TRBV18,TRBJ1-1,.,TGTGCCAGCTCACCACGAGGGAACACTGAAGCTTTCTTT,CASSPRGNTEAFF